A selection of T cell receptor beta chains follows, all from one sample in a study of T cell responses to AZD1222 COVID-19 vaccine. Sequencing used immunoSEQ multiplex PCR; TCRdb keeps in-frame clones, though not all of them. The profile shows 100,000 to 140,000 clones, about 90% of them singletons. This sample comprised peripheral blood, obtained 28 days after the second AZD1222 dose. These receptors originate from an adult who received the AZD1222 COVID-19 vaccine. The CDR3 runs from the conserved cysteine through the conserved F or W. D genes are given only for firm matches. The size of a clone is reported for some rows only, either as once, few or many, or as a class for expanded clones.

>.|TRBJ2-2|.|TRBV18
TGTGCCAGCTCACCAATTACGGCCAACACCGGGGAGCTGTTTTTT
CASSPITANTGELFF
>once|TRBJ1-1|TRBD1|TRBV18
TGTGCCAGCTCACCACAGGAGGGGGCAAATTTTATTAGGGGCACTGAAGCTTTCTTT
CASSPQEGANFIRGTEAFF
>.|TRBJ1-3|.|TRBV18
TGTGCCAGCTCACCTGGCGGGATCTCTGGAAACACCATATATTTT
CASSPGGISGNTIYF
>.|TRBJ2-3|.|TRBV30
TGTGCCTGGAGTTCGGGCAGGGGTACGCAGTATTTT
CAWSSGRGTQYF
>.|TRBJ2-5|TRBD2|TRBV2
TGTGCCAGCAGTGTAGGCGGGGGGGTCCAAGAGACCCAGTACTTC
CASSVGGGVQETQYF
>.|TRBJ1-1|TRBD1|TRBV6-5
TGTGCCAGCAGTACGGGACAGAGTGAAGCTTTCTTT
CASSTGQSEAFF
>.|TRBJ1-1|.|TRBV2
TGTGCCAGCAGTGTCAGGGGACGAAACACTGAAGCTTTCTTT
CASSVRGRNTEAFF
>.|TRBJ1-5|TRBD1|TRBV2
TGTGCCAGCAGTTTACAGGGGGTTAGCAATCAGCCCCAGCATTTT
CASSLQGVSNQPQHF
>.|TRBJ1-2|TRBD1|TRBV29-1
TGCAGCGTGATCCCGGGACAGGGCGCTAACTATGGCTACACCTTC
CSVIPGQGANYGYTF
>.|TRBJ1-6|.|TRBV6-5
TGTGCCAGCAGTTACCGTGAGTCCTATAATTCACCCCTCCACTTT
CASSYRESYNSPLHF
>.|TRBJ1-2|.|TRBV5-4
TGTGCCAGCAGCTTGGGACTTCCCAACGCGCGCTTCTATGGCTACACCTTC
CASSLGLPNARFYGYTF
>once|TRBJ2-3|TRBD2|TRBV6-1
TGTGCCAGCAGTGAAACTCCCCCAATAGCGGGGGGCCTCACAGATACGCAGTATTTT
CASSETPPIAGGLTDTQYF
>.|TRBJ2-5|.|TRBV11-1
TGTGCCAGCAGCCCTGTGCCCCGGGGAGGAGAGACCCAGTACTTC
CASSPVPRGGETQYF
>.|TRBJ2-5|TRBD1|TRBV10-3
TGTGCCATCAGTGAGGCAGGGGGCGAAGAAGAGACCCAGTACTTC
CAISEAGGEEETQYF
>.|TRBJ2-7|.|TRBV4-2
TGTGCCAGCAGCCAAGAGTCAGGGTTCCCCTCCTACGAGCAGTACTTC
CASSQESGFPSYEQYF
>.|TRBJ1-5|TRBD1|TRBV28
TGTGCCAGCAGTCCCCAGGGGGCTAGCAATCAGCCCCAGCATTTT
CASSPQGASNQPQHF
>.|TRBJ1-5|.|TRBV30
TGTGCCTCTACACCGGGTCAGCCCCAGCATTTT
CASTPGQPQHF
>few|TRBJ1-2|.|TRBV2
TGTGCCAGCATTTACGGTGGATATGGCTACACCTTC
CASIYGGYGYTF
>.|TRBJ2-7|.|TRBV10-1
TGCGCCAGCAGTGATCCCGGCTCCTACGAGCAGTACTTC
CASSDPGSYEQYF
>.|TRBJ1-1|.|TRBV10-3
TGTGCCATGTCGGTGGAGGGTAGCACTGAAGCTTTCTTT
CAMSVEGSTEAFF
>once|TRBJ2-7|TRBD1|TRBV27
TGTGCCAGCAGTTTGGGACAGGAGTCCTACGAGCAGTACTTC
CASSLGQESYEQYF
>.|TRBJ2-5|TRBD1|TRBV19
TGTGCCAGTAGTATATGGACAGGGGGCAATCCTGGCGAGACCCAGTACTTC
CASSIWTGGNPGETQYF
>medium-sized|TRBJ1-5|TRBD1|TRBV4-2
TGTGCCAGCAGCCAAGATCTCAGACAGGGTGCGGAGCCCCAGCATTTT
CASSQDLRQGAEPQHF
>.|TRBJ1-1|.|TRBV18
TGTGCCAGCTCACGGGGAACGGGGAACACTGAAGCTTTCTTT
CASSRGTGNTEAFF
>few|TRBJ1-4|.|TRBV18
TGTGCCAGCTCACCACCTTCCCGGGAAAAACTGTTTTTT
CASSPPSREKLFF
>.|TRBJ2-7|.|TRBV27
TGTGCCAGCAGTTTAAAAGGCCCATGGGACGAGCAGTACTTC
CASSLKGPWDEQYF
>.|TRBJ2-4|.|TRBV5-1
TGCGCCAGCCACAGGGAGGGGGCCAAAAACATTCAGTACTTC
CASHREGAKNIQYF
>.|TRBJ1-1|TRBD1|TRBV10-3
TGTGCCATCAGTGAGTCGGTAGGGGGCGAAGCTTTCTTT
CAISESVGGEAFF
>.|TRBJ2-7|TRBD2|TRBV20-1
TGCATGACGGCTAGCGGCCACGAGCAGTACTTC
CMTASGHEQYF
>.|TRBJ1-3|.|TRBV2
TGTGCCAGCAGTGACAGGGGATACACCATATATTTT
CASSDRGYTIYF
>.|TRBJ1-2|.|TRBV7-8
TGTGCCAGCAGCTTGAGCGCGGGCACAAACTATGGCTACACCTTC
CASSLSAGTNYGYTF
>.|TRBJ1-1|.|TRBV2
TGTGCCAGACTACAGGGTTCTAACACTGAAGCTTTCTTT
CARLQGSNTEAFF
>.|TRBJ1-3|TRBD1|TRBV28
TGTGCCAGCAGTTTAACAGGGGGATCTGGAAACACCATATATTTT
CASSLTGGSGNTIYF
>.|TRBJ2-7|TRBD1|TRBV5-5
TGTGCCAGCACCCCAACCGGGACAGCCGCTTACGAGCAGTACTTC
CASTPTGTAAYEQYF
>.|TRBJ2-7|.|TRBV28
TGTGCCAGCAGTGGTCCGGAAGGTGGGTCCTACGAGCAGTACTTC
CASSGPEGGSYEQYF
>.|TRBJ2-3|TRBD2|TRBV6-5
TGTGCCAGCAGGGGAGGGTTGAGCACAGATACGCAGTATTTT
CASRGGLSTDTQYF
>.|TRBJ2-5|.|TRBV29-1
TGCAGCGTTGAAAAGGGTCTCAAAGAGACCCAGTACTTC
CSVEKGLKETQYF
>.|TRBJ1-2|.|TRBV7-9
TGTGCCAGCAGCCGTTGGCGGGGCCCAGCTAACTATGGCTACACCTTC
CASSRWRGPANYGYTF
>.|TRBJ2-1|TRBD2|TRBV4-1
TGCGCCAGCAGCCAACGCACCGGGACTAGCGGATACAATGAGCAGTTCTTC
CASSQRTGTSGYNEQFF
>.|TRBJ1-4|TRBD1|TRBV6-5
TGTGCCAGCAGTCGACAGGGAGGTACTAATGAAAAACTGTTTTTT
CASSRQGGTNEKLFF
>.|TRBJ2-2|.|TRBV3-1/TRBV3-2
TGTGCCAGCAGCCTAGTGGGGACCGGGGAGCTGTTTTTT
CASSLVGTGELFF
>.|TRBJ1-1|.|TRBV12-3/TRBV12-4
TGTGCCGGATCTCGGGGCGCGGGCACTGAAGCTTTCTTT
CAGSRGAGTEAFF
>.|TRBJ1-2|TRBD1|TRBV18
TGTGCCAGCTCACCCCCGGGACAGGGGATCTATGGCTACACCTTC
CASSPPGQGIYGYTF
>.|TRBJ1-1|.|TRBV7-2
TGTGCCAGCAGCCAAGGGAGGACGCTGAACACTGAAGCTTTCTTT
CASSQGRTLNTEAFF
>.|TRBJ2-2|.|TRBV6-5
TGTGCCAGCAGGACAGGAGAGAACACCGGGGAGCTGTTTTTT
CASRTGENTGELFF
>.|TRBJ2-7|.|TRBV6-6
TGTGCCAGCAGGGAAGGGGTAAGCTCCTACGAGCAGTACTTC
CASREGVSSYEQYF
>once|TRBJ2-7|TRBD2|TRBV7-2
TGTGCCAGCAGCCGGGGGTCACTAGCGGGGGCCTCCTACGAGCAGTACTTC
CASSRGSLAGASYEQYF
>few|TRBJ1-4|.|TRBV7-9
TGTGCCAGCAGCGGTGAAAAACTGTTTTTT
CASSGEKLFF
>.|TRBJ1-5|.|TRBV18
TGTGCCAGTCGTCCTAGGGGAGGTAGCAATCAGCCCCAGCATTTT
CASRPRGGSNQPQHF
>few|TRBJ2-7|TRBD1|TRBV7-9
TGTGCCAGCAGCGGAACCGGGACAGTTAACTACGAGCAGTACTTC
CASSGTGTVNYEQYF
>.|TRBJ1-2|TRBD1|TRBV5-1
TGCGCCAGCAGCTTGGACAGGGGAACTTCTCTTTATGGCTACACCTTC
CASSLDRGTSLYGYTF
>.|TRBJ2-7|.|TRBV19
TGTGCCAGTAGTTGGAATGCCTTGGGAGACGAGCAGTACTTC
CASSWNALGDEQYF
>.|TRBJ2-3|.|TRBV3-1/TRBV3-2
TGTGCCAGCAGCCAACAGTCCACAGATACGCAGTATTTT
CASSQQSTDTQYF
>.|TRBJ1-1|.|TRBV5-6
TGTGCCAGCAGCTTGGGGGCCAGGGTGAACACTGAAGCTTTCTTT
CASSLGARVNTEAFF
>.|TRBJ2-5|.|TRBV5-1
TGCGCCAGCAGCTTGGGCCAGGTGCAAGAGACCCAGTACTTC
CASSLGQVQETQYF